The 10 T cell receptor beta chains below were found in one sample sequenced in a study of cytomegalovirus exposure and HLA in healthy donors. In the PCR, 60 Vbeta and 13 Jbeta primers were used. Profiling relied on immunoSEQ multiplex PCR, and the TCRdb table lists in-frame clones only, not all of them. The sample has fewer than 150,000 clones; roughly three quarters are singletons. The sample consisted of PBMCs. The source of these receptors is a man aged 25-45 years in good health and CMV-seronegative.

This chain uses TRBV7-8 with TRBJ2-1, with D perhaps TRBD2 (5 bases). Germline loops: CDR1 SGHVS, CDR2 FQNEAQ. The CDR3 is made up of 13 amino acids. V shed 3 bases and J shed 10 bases, with 13 bases lying between them. This CDR3 is CASSLGRSWEQFF. CDR3 coding DNA: TGTGCCAGCAGCTTGGGGAGATCGTGGGAGCAGTTCTTC.

The chain has TRBV7-8 and TRBJ1-3; D is unresolved. This CDR3 is 17 amino acids long. V lost 1 base and J lost 0, with 13 bases in between. CDR1 is SGHVS, CDR2 FQNEAQ, per germline. The CDR3 loop reads CASSLGRGASSGNTIYF. In DNA form, the CDR3 reads TGTGCCAGCAGCTTAGGGCGGGGAGCTAGCTCTGGAAACACCATATATTTT.

The V gene is TRBV9, the J gene TRBJ2-2, with TRBD2 matching over 11 bases. The CDR3 totals 16 residues. CDR1 and CDR2 (germline): SGDLS, YYNGEE. The junction had 8 bases not matched to a gene; V was cut back by 3 bases and J by 7 bases. The CDR3 coding sequence is TGTGCCAGCAGCGACAGACTAGCGGGAATTATCGGGGAGCTGTTTTTT. Amino acid sequence: CASSDRLAGIIGELFF. Combining the CDR3 with reference TRBV9 and TRBJ2-2 gives the whole variable domain DSGVTQTPKHLITATGQRVTLRCSPRSGDLSVYWYQQSLDQGLQFLIQYYNGEERAKGNILERFSAQQFPDLHSELNLSSLELGDSALYFCASSDRLAGIIGELFFGEGSRLTVL.

This clone appeared a few times. The genes are TRBV4-3 and TRBJ1-3, with D hard to call. This CDR3 has 18 residues. Germline CDR1 LGHNA, CDR2 YSLEER. Trimming stripped 6 bases from V and 4 bases from J, with 25 bases between. CDR3 DNA sequence: TGCGCCAGCAGTCTCCAACTTGCCTCGAGCCGCCCAGGAAACACCATATATTTT. Protein sequence: CASSLQLASSRPGNTIYF.

The chain has TRBV10-3 and TRBJ1-2; D may be TRBD1 (5 bases). V lost 4 bases and J 6 bases, leaving 12 bases between the germline ends. This CDR3 region has 13 residues. Germline CDR1 reads ENHRY; CDR2 reads SYGVKD. The CDR3 nucleotides read TGTGCCATCAGTGCAGGGAAGGTGGATGGCTACACCTTC. Residues: CAISAGKVDGYTF.

V gene TRBV27 combines with J gene TRBJ2-5, with a possible D match to TRBD1 (6 bases). Looked up from germline, CDR1 is MNHEY and CDR2 is SMNVEV (reference sequence). V was pared by 5 bases and J by 5 bases, with 12 bases between. The CDR3 spans 13 residues. CDR3 nucleotides: TGTGCCAGCAGTCAGAGGGGGTGGGAGACCCAGTACTTC. Amino acid sequence: CASSQRGWETQYF.

V and J are TRBV28 and TRBJ2-3; TRBD1 matches at 9 bases. The CDR3 covers 20 residues. Germline trimming cut 3 bases from V and 0 bases from J; bases unmatched to any gene: 16. Germline V gene sequence: CDR1 MDHEN, CDR2 SYDVKM. The CDR3 nucleotides read TGTGCCAGCAGTTTTGTGGGGACAGGGTTTTGGACCACTAGCACAGATACGCAGTATTTT. Encoded protein: CASSFVGTGFWTTSTDTQYF.

The chain employs TRBV7-2 and TRBJ2-1; a possible D gene is TRBD2 (5 bases). V dropped 2 bases and J dropped 14 bases, with 19 bases sitting between them. Germline-derived CDR1 and CDR2 are SGHTA and FQGNSA. The CDR3 is 14 amino acids. The CDR3, as DNA: TGTGCCAGCAGCTTAATTGGCGCGGCGGGTCAGGAGTTCTTC. Its protein is CASSLIGAAGQEFF.

This clone was observed a handful of times. The V and J genes are TRBV5-1 and TRBJ1-1; unclear D gene. The V gene's germline CDR1 is SGHRS and CDR2 YFSETQ. The CDR3 has 14 amino acids. The V and J ends lost 0 bases and 5 bases respectively, with 11 bases between them. CDR3 protein: CASSLGGSGTEAFF. The CDR3, as DNA: TGCGCCAGCAGCTTGGGCGGGTCGGGAACTGAAGCTTTCTTT.

V is TRBV30 and J is TRBJ2-4; 10 nucleotides align to TRBD2. This CDR3 is built from 14 residues. V lost 4 bases, J lost 9 bases, and 9 bases stayed unmatched. The germline V gene encodes CDR1 GTSNPN and CDR2 SVGIG (reference sequence). CDR3 sequence (DNA): TGTGCCTGGACCCTAGCGGGAGCGGGGGGCATTCAGTACTTC. It translates to CAWTLAGAGGIQYF.